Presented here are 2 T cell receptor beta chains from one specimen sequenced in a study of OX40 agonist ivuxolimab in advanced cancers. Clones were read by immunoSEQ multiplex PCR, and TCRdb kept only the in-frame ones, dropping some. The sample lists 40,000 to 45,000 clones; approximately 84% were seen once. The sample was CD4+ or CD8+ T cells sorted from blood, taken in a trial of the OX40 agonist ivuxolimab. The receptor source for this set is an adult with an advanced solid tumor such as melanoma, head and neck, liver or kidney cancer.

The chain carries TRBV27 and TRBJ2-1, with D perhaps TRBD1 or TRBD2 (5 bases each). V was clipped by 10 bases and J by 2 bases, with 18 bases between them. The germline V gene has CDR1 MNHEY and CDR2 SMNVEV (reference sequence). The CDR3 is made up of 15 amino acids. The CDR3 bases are TGTGCCACACGGGACCGGGACGGAACCTACAATGAGCAGTTCTTC. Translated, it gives CATRDRDGTYNEQFF.

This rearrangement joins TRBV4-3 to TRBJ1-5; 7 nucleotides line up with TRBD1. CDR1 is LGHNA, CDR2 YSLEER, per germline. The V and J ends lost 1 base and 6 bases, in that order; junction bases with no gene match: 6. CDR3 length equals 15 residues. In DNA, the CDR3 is TGCGCCAGCAGCCAAGTACGGACAGGCGGTCAGCCCCAGCATTTT. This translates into CASSQVRTGGQPQHF.